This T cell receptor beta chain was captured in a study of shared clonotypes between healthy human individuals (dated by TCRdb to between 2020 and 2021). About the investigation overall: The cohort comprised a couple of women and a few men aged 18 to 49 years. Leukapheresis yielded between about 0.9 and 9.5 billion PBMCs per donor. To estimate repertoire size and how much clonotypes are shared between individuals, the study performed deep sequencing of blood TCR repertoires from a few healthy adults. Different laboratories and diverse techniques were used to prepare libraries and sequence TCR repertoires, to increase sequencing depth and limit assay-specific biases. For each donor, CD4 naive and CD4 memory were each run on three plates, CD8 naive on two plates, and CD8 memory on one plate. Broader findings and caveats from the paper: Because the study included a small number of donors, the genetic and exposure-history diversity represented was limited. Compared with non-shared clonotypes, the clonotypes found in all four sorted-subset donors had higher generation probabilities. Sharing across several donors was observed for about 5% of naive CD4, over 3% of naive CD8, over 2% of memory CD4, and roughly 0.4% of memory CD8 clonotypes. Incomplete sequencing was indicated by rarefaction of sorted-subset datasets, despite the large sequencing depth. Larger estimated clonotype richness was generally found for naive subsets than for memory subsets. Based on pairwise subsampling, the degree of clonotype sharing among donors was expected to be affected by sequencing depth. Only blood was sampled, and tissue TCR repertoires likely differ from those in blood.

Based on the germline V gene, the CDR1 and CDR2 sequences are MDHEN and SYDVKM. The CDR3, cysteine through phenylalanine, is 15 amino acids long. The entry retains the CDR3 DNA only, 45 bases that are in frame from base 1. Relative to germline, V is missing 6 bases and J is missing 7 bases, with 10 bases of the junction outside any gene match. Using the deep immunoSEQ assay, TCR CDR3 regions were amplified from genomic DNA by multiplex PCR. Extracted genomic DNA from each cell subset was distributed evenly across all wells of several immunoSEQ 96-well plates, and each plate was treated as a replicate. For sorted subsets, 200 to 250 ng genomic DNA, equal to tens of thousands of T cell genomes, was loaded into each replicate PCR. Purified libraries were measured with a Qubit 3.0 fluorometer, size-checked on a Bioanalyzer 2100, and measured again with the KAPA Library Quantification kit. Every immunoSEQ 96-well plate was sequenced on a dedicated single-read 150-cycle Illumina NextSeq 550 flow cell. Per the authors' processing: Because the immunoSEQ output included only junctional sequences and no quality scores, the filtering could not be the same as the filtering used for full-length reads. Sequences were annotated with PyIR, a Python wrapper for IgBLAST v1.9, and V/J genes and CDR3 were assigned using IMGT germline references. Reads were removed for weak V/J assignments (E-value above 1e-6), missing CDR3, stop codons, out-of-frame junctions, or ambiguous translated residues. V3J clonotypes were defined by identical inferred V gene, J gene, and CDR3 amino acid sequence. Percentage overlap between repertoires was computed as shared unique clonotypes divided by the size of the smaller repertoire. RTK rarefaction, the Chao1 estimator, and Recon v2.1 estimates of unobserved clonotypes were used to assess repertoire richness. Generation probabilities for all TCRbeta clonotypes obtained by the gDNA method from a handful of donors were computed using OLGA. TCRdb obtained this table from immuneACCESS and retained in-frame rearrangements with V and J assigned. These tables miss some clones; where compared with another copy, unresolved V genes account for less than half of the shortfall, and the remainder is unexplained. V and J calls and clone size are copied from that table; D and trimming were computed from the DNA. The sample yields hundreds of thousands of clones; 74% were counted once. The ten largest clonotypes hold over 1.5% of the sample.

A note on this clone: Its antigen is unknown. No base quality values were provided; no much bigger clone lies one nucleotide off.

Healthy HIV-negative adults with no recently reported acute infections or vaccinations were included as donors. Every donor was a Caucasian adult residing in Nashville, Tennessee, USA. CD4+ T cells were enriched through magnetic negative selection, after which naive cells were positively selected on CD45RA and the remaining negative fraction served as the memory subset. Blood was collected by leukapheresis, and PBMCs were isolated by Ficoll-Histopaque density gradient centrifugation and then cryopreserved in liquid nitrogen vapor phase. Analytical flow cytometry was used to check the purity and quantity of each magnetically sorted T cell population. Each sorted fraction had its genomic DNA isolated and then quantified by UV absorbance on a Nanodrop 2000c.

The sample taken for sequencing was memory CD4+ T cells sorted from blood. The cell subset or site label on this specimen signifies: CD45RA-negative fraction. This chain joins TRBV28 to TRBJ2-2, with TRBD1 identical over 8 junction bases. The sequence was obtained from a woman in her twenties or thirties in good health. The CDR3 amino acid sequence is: CASRTPQGAGGELFF. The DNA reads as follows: TGTGCCAGCAGAACACCCCAGGGGGCCGGCGGGGAGCTGTTTTTT.